The 5 T cell receptor beta chains below all came from one sample that was sequenced in a study of blood T cell repertoires in COVID-19. Generated by immunoSEQ multiplex PCR, the TCRdb table keeps only in-frame clones and is missing some. The sample records approximately 280,000 clones, around 85% being singletons. Sequencing was done on a sample of PBMCs or T cells enriched from blood (not recorded which). The receptors were sampled from a woman in her fifties or sixties who had recovered from COVID-19.

The genes are TRBV7-2 and TRBJ2-7, with D perhaps TRBD2 (6 bases). Between the trimmed V and J ends, which lost 1 base and 3 bases, there was a span of 10 bases. The germline CDR1 and CDR2 sequences are SGHTA and FQGNSA. The CDR3 contains 14 residues. CDR3 sequence (DNA): TGTGCCAGCAGCTTAGACGGGAGTAGCTACGAGCAGTACTTC. It specifies CASSLDGSSYEQYF. Full variable domain (remainder filled in from reference TRBV7-2 and TRBJ2-7): GAGVSQSPSNKVTEKGKDVELRCDPISGHTALYWYRQSLGQGLEFLIYFQGNSAPDKSGLPSDRFSAERTGGSVSTLTIQRTQQEDSAVYLCASSLDGSSYEQYFGPGTRLTVT.

The rearrangement uses TRBV18 and TRBJ1-2; 8 nucleotides align to TRBD1. Per germline, CDR1 KGHSH and CDR2 LQKENI. CDR3 size: 15 residues. V gave up 1 base and J gave up 6 bases; unmatched junction bases: 7. CDR3: CASSPRQGFGNGYTF. For the CDR3, the DNA is TGTGCCAGCTCACCACGACAGGGGTTTGGCAATGGCTACACCTTC.

The chain has TRBV10-2 and TRBJ2-7, with 9 bases aligning to TRBD1. The CDR3 has 13 amino acids. In germline, CDR1 is WSHSY, CDR2 SAAADI. Trimming at V came to 7 bases and at J to 4 bases, leaving 5 bases not matched to a gene. CDR3: CASKRTGEYEQYF. The DNA for the CDR3 is TGCGCCAGCAAGCGGACAGGGGAGTACGAGCAGTACTTC.

The chain carries TRBV6-1 and TRBJ2-2; 9 bases line up with TRBD1. Germline values: CDR1 MNHNS, CDR2 SASEGT. J gave up 8 bases and V 3 bases, and 7 bases lay outside the gene matches. This CDR3 has 15 amino acids. The DNA of the CDR3 is TGTGCCAGCAGTGAGGGGGACAGGGTGTCGGGGGAGCTGTTTTTT. Translating gives CASSEGDRVSGELFF.

V gene TRBV6-5 combines with J gene TRBJ2-7, with D uncertain. Trimming took 5 bases from V and 3 from J, leaving 14 bases between them. CDR3 length equals 14 residues. The germline gives CDR1 MNHEY, CDR2 SVGAGI. DNA of the CDR3: TGTGCCAGCAGTCGTATCACCTCGGTCTACGAGCAGTACTTC. It codes for CASSRITSVYEQYF.